This TCR beta chain was captured in a study of CD8+ T cells in alopecia areata. Treatment here: oral pan-JAK inhibitor, 5-10 mg twice daily. This clone was counted only a few times. Isolated RNA was reverse transcribed into cDNA used as the sequencing template. Using immunoSEQ multiplex PCR, the repertoire was profiled, and TCRdb retains in-frame clones only, with some absent. The sample shows over 150,000 clones, roughly 60% of them seen only once. Trimming removed 5 bases from V and 1 base from J; junction bases left unmatched: 1. Germline CDR1 reads LNHNV; CDR2 reads YYDKDF (reference sequence). The CDR3 totals 13 residues.

The chain carries TRBV15 and TRBJ2-5, with TRBD2 identical over 7 bases. The clonotype originates from a human donor with alopecia areata. The sample here was CD4+ T cells sorted from blood, taken at week 24, from a patient treated with tofacitinib. The CDR3 loop is CATSQRGQETQYF. For the CDR3, the DNA is TGTGCCACCAGCCAGCGGGGCCAAGAGACCCAGTACTTC. Looking up the rest from reference TRBV15 and TRBJ2-5 gives the full variable domain: DAMVIQNPRYQVTQFGKPVTLSCSQTLNHNVMYWYQQKSSQAPKLLFHYYDKDFNNEADTPDNFQSRRPNTSFCFLDIRSPGLGDTAMYLCATSQRGQETQYFGPGTRLLVL.